Presented here are 2 T cell receptor beta chains from one specimen sequenced in a study of T cells after yellow fever vaccination. One entry per CDR3 protein, called by TCRdb with MiXCR from the 5' RACE reads. Counted here are more than 300,000 distinct CDR3 sequences, roughly 10% occurring once; the ten biggest clones make up less than 3.5%. This sample comprised CD4+ T cells sorted from PBMCs, obtained 45 days after the yellow fever booster vaccination. The origin of the receptors is a man aged 18 to 30 who received the YFV17D yellow fever vaccine.

The V and J genes are TRBV4-1 and TRBJ1-1, with 7 bases identical to TRBD1. Germline V gene data show CDR1 as MGHRA and CDR2 as YSYEKL. V was clipped by 0 bases and J by 9 bases; unmatched bases: 10. The CDR3 contains 15 residues. Written as DNA, the CDR3 is TGCGCCAGCAGCCAAGACGGGACAGCCAAGAGTCAAGCTTTCTTT. Encoded protein: CASSQDGTAKSQAFF.

This clonotype was counted only a few times. The chain is built from TRBV19 and TRBJ2-5, with TRBD1 as a possible D gene (5 bases). This CDR3 contains 14 residues. Germline assignment: CDR1 LNHDA and CDR2 SQIVND (reference sequence). Trimming took 6 bases from V and 5 from J, leaving 16 bases between them. CDR3 sequence (DNA): TGTGCCAGTAGCTCAAAGGGGAATTCGGAGACCCAGTACTTC. This sequence encodes CASSSKGNSETQYF.